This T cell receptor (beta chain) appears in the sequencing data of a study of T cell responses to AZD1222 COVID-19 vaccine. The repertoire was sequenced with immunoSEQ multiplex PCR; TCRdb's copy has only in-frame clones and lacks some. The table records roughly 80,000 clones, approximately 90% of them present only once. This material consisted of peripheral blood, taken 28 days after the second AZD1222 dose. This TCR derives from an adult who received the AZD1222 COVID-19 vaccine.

The CDR3 coding sequence is TGCAGTGCTAGACACACATACGAGCAGTACTTC. Translation: CSARHTYEQYF. The V call is TRBV20-1, the J call TRBJ2-7; D is ambiguous. The CDR3 length is 11 residues. Trimming removed 2 bases at V and 4 bases at J, with 6 bases between. CDR1 and CDR2 (germline): DFQATT, SNEGSKA (reference sequence).